A single sample gave rise to the 28 T cell receptor beta chains below, sequenced in a study of T cell changes during pregnancy in multiple sclerosis. Using immunoSEQ multiplex PCR, the repertoire was profiled, and TCRdb retains in-frame clones only, with some absent. The repertoire consists of 75,000 to 100,000 clones, with just over 90% occurring once and the leading ten covering around 0.78%. Sample: peripheral blood, taken in the second trimester of pregnancy. The receptors originated from a female donor in good health, enrolled as a control in a pregnancy study.

The gene calls are TRBV7-9 and TRBJ2-1, with no clear D. The germline V gene has CDR1 SEHNR and CDR2 FQNEAQ (reference sequence). The CDR3 is made up of 14 amino acids. Trimming removed 5 bases from V and 5 bases from J, with 13 bases in between. CDR3 in amino acids: CASSPRKADNEQFF. The CDR3 region has the DNA TGTGCCAGCAGCCCCCGGAAGGCGGACAATGAGCAGTTCTTC.

This clone came up once. V and J are TRBV2 and TRBJ1-1, with D unclear. Trimming removed 3 bases from V and 7 bases from J, with 9 bases in between. Germline V CDR1 and CDR2: SNHLY, FYNNEI. The CDR3 extends over 12 amino acids. Here the CDR3 reads CASSEPEIEAFF. Here the CDR3 DNA reads TGTGCCAGCAGTGAGCCGGAGATTGAAGCTTTCTTT.

The chain carries TRBV28 and TRBJ1-2, with D possibly being TRBD1 (5 bases). Trimming removed 6 bases at V and 6 bases at J, with 17 bases between. The CDR3 spans 14 residues. In germline, CDR1 is MDHEN, CDR2 SYDVKM. The CDR3 is CASRRNWQGDGYTF. CDR3 in DNA: TGTGCCAGCAGAAGGAACTGGCAGGGCGATGGCTACACCTTC.

The chain recombines TRBV5-4 with TRBJ2-7, with D perhaps matching TRBD2 (5 bases). The CDR3 consists of 14 residues. The germline V gene has CDR1 SGHNT and CDR2 YYREEE (reference sequence). V was trimmed by 4 bases and J by 9 bases, leaving 20 bases between them. The CDR3: CASSPSLTSLWQYF. The DNA of the CDR3 is TGTGCCAGCAGCCCGTCCCTTACTAGTCTATGGCAGTACTTC.

The chain joins TRBV18 to TRBJ1-4; TRBD1 agrees at 12 bases. From germline, CDR1 is KGHSH and CDR2 LQKENI. The CDR3 contains 17 residues. J was trimmed by 4 bases and V by 2 bases; bases with no gene match: 5. The CDR3 nucleotides are TGTGCCAGCTCACCAGTGGGACAGGGGGCTTATAATGAAAAACTGTTTTTT. Residues: CASSPVGQGAYNEKLFF.

The chain employs TRBV5-3 and TRBJ1-4; TRBD1 is a possible D gene (5 bases). TRBV5-3 is sorted into the ORF group, with uncertain function. The CDR3 has 20 amino acids. With 1 base removed from V and 1 base from J, the gap between germline ends came to 23 bases. The CDR3 coding sequence is TGTGCCAGAAGCTTGCCGAAGGGACTCTCCCTCAGAGTAACTAATGAAAAACTGTTTTTT. This gives the protein CARSLPKGLSLRVTNEKLFF.

The chain is built from TRBV28 and TRBJ2-1, with D uncertain. Germline CDR1 reads MDHEN; CDR2 reads SYDVKM. The germline V and J ends were trimmed by 1 base and 6 bases, with 10 bases remaining between them. The CDR3 consists of 14 residues. The CDR3 DNA sequence: TGTGCCAGCAGTTTATCTCAGGCTGGCAATGAGCAGTTCTTC. The encoded protein is CASSLSQAGNEQFF.

V gene TRBV7-9 combines with J gene TRBJ2-7, with D tentatively TRBD2 (6 bases). Germline CDR1 SEHNR, CDR2 FQNEAQ (reference sequence). The CDR3 runs to 15 residues. Trimming removed 7 bases from V and 3 bases from J, with 19 bases in between. CDR3 region: CASTEPGVAVYEQYF. For the CDR3, the DNA is TGTGCCAGCACCGAACCTGGGGTAGCGGTCTACGAGCAGTACTTC.

The rearrangement joins TRBV9 to TRBJ1-1; weak D call: TRBD1 (5 bases). The V end was cut by 1 base, the J end by 8 bases, with 15 bases between. CDR1 and CDR2 (germline): SGDLS, YYNGEE. CDR3 length: 14 residues. CDR3 nucleotides: TGTGCCAGCAGCGTAACCCATATGGGGGGAGAAGCTTTCTTT. Amino acids: CASSVTHMGGEAFF.

This clone was seen just once. The rearrangement joins TRBV5-4 to TRBJ1-3; D possibly corresponds to TRBD1 (5 bases). This CDR3 has 15 residues. Germline loops: CDR1 SGHNT, CDR2 YYREEE (reference sequence). Trimming took 6 bases from V and 1 from J, leaving 14 bases between them. CDR3 residues: CASTPGGESGNTIYF. The DNA for the CDR3 is TGTGCCAGCACCCCGGGGGGGGAATCTGGAAACACCATATATTTT. Full variable domain (missing parts from reference TRBV5-4 and TRBJ1-3): ETGVTQSPTHLIKTRGQQVTLRCSSQSGHNTVSWYQQALGQGPQFIFQYYREEENGRGNFPPRFSGLQFPNYSSELNVNALELDDSALYLCASTPGGESGNTIYFGEGSWLTVV.

The rearrangement uses TRBV6-5 and TRBJ2-7; D remains ambiguous. Between the trimmed V and J ends, which lost 6 bases and 4 bases, there was a span of 13 bases. The length of the CDR3 is 13 residues. CDR1 is MNHEY and CDR2 is SVGAGI in the germline V gene. The CDR3 region has the DNA TGTGCCAGCAGCCCTGACGACACTTACGAGCAGTACTTC. Its protein is CASSPDDTYEQYF.

The V and J genes are TRBV5-1 and TRBJ1-4; the match to TRBD1 covers 9 bases. The V segment lost 3 bases and the J segment 3 bases; nucleotides outside the gene matches: 9. CDR1 is SGHRS and CDR2 is YFSETQ in the germline V gene. The CDR3 runs to 17 residues. CDR3 nucleotides: TGCGCCAGCAGCTCCGAGCCGGACAGGGGATCTAATGAAAAACTGTTTTTT. This translates into CASSSEPDRGSNEKLFF.

This chain uses TRBV2 with TRBJ2-5; 10 bases are shared with TRBD2. This CDR3 region has 13 residues. The germline V gene has CDR1 SNHLY and CDR2 FYNNEI. V shed 9 bases, J shed 4 bases, and the junction held 5 bases outside the gene matches. CDR3 coding DNA: TGTGCCAGTAGACTAGCGGGCGCAGAGACCCAGTACTTC. Translated, it gives CASRLAGAETQYF.

The chain is built from TRBV14 and TRBJ2-1; D may be TRBD1 (6 bases). Germline CDR1 is SGHDN and CDR2 is FVKESK. Trimming pared 4 bases from V and 3 bases from J, leaving 10 bases between. This CDR3 has 14 residues. CDR3 sequence (DNA): TGTGCCAGCAGCCCAAGACAGGACTACAATGAGCAGTTCTTC. As protein: CASSPRQDYNEQFF.

The gene calls are TRBV9 and TRBJ2-3, with a weak D call TRBD1 (6 bases). CDR1 and CDR2 (germline): SGDLS, YYNGEE. The length of the CDR3 is 14 residues. Trimming stripped 4 bases from V and 11 bases from J, with 20 bases between. This CDR3 is CASSPRTAQGWQYF. The CDR3 DNA sequence: TGTGCCAGCAGCCCGCGGACAGCGCAAGGTTGGCAGTATTTT.

This rearrangement joins TRBV6-4 to TRBJ2-3, with D maybe TRBD1 (5 bases). Trimming pared 2 bases from V and 2 bases from J, leaving 5 bases between. This CDR3 contains 13 residues. Germline CDR1 MRHNA, CDR2 SNTAGT. The chain's CDR3 is CASSDGATDTQYF. For the CDR3, the DNA is TGTGCCAGCAGTGACGGGGCCACAGATACGCAGTATTTT.

This clone was seen once. The chain combines TRBV5-8 with TRBJ2-7; 8 bases are shared with TRBD1. Germline loops: CDR1 SGHTS, CDR2 YDEGEE. This CDR3 has 14 residues. V lost 6 bases to trimming and J lost 3 bases; unmatched junction nucleotides: 8. The CDR3 DNA follows: TGTGCCAGCACAAGCCGGGACAGGTACTACGAGCAGTACTTC. This translates into CASTSRDRYYEQYF. Supplemented by reference TRBV5-8 and TRBJ2-7, the full variable domain reads EAGVTQSPTHLIKTRGQQATLRCSPISGHTSVYWYQQALGLGLQFLLWYDEGEERNRGNFPPRFSGRQFPNYSSELNVNALELEDSALYLCASTSRDRYYEQYFGPGTRLTVT.

The chain uses TRBV7-8 and TRBJ1-2; D remains unclear. This CDR3 comprises 15 residues. CDR1 and CDR2 (germline): SGHVS, FQNEAQ. The V gene lost 2 bases and the J gene lost 5 bases, with 15 bases spanning the gap. The CDR3 sequence is CASSLNPQVIYGYTF. CDR3 DNA: TGTGCCAGCAGCTTAAATCCGCAGGTGATTTATGGCTACACCTTC.

The chain joins TRBV5-8 to TRBJ2-3; 9 bases line up with TRBD1. The CDR3 runs to 15 residues. CDR1 is SGHTS and CDR2 is YDEGEE in the germline V gene. V was clipped by 4 bases and J by 1 base; unmatched bases: 4. The CDR3 here is CASSPRTGGTDTQYF. CDR3 bases: TGTGCCAGCAGCCCCAGGACAGGGGGCACAGATACGCAGTATTTT.

This clone showed up just once. The rearrangement joins TRBV7-9 to TRBJ1-1; unclear D gene. The germline CDR1 and CDR2 sequences are SEHNR and FQNEAQ (reference sequence). The CDR3 has 17 amino acids. The V and J ends lost 0 bases and 4 bases respectively, with 18 bases between them. CDR3 sequence: CASSLALEAKSVTEAFF. CDR3 bases: TGTGCCAGCAGCTTAGCGCTAGAGGCAAAATCGGTCACTGAAGCTTTCTTT. The complete variable domain, with remaining parts taken from reference TRBV7-9 and TRBJ1-1, reads DTGVSQNPRHKITKRGQNVTFRCDPISEHNRLYWYRQTLGQGPEFLTYFQNEAQLEKSRLLSDRFSAERPKGSFSTLEIQRTEQGDSAMYLCASSLALEAKSVTEAFFGQGTRLTVV.

This clone was seen just once. J is TRBJ1-5 and V is TRBV7-9; possible D gene TRBD1, 5 bases. CDR1 and CDR2 (germline): SEHNR, FQNEAQ (reference sequence). Trimming removed 4 bases at V and 0 bases at J, with 16 bases between. This CDR3 is built from 17 residues. The CDR3 sequence: CASSSPGEGLSNQPQHF. CDR3 nucleotides: TGTGCCAGCAGCTCCCCAGGTGAGGGACTTAGCAATCAGCCCCAGCATTTT. The variable domain in full, completed from reference TRBV7-9 and TRBJ1-5, reads DTGVSQNPRHKITKRGQNVTFRCDPISEHNRLYWYRQTLGQGPEFLTYFQNEAQLEKSRLLSDRFSAERPKGSFSTLEIQRTEQGDSAMYLCASSSPGEGLSNQPQHFGDGTRLSIL.

The chain joins TRBV6-6 to TRBJ2-7, with 9 positions matching TRBD2. The germline CDR1 and CDR2 sequences are MNHNY and SVGAGI (reference sequence). With 4 bases clipped from V and 0 bases from J, the junction kept 7 bases outside the gene matches. CDR3 length: 16 amino acids. CDR3 sequence reads: CASSSQFSGSSYEQYF. CDR3 bases: TGTGCCAGCAGTTCCCAGTTTAGCGGGAGCTCCTACGAGCAGTACTTC.

This clone was detected once. The V call is TRBV19, the J call TRBJ2-3; 7 bases map to TRBD2. V shed 3 bases and J 4 bases; nucleotides not matched to a gene: 7. The CDR3 runs to 15 residues. CDR1 and CDR2 from the germline V gene are LNHDA and SQIVND (reference sequence). CDR3 residues: CASSIGGGGADTQYF. The CDR3 nucleotides are TGTGCCAGTAGTATTGGTGGGGGAGGGGCAGATACGCAGTATTTT.

This clone appeared once. The rearrangement joins TRBV6-6 to TRBJ2-7, with a possible D match to TRBD1 (5 bases). Trimming cost V 2 bases and J 1 base, with 15 bases left between them. Germline values: CDR1 MNHNY, CDR2 SVGAGI (reference sequence). The CDR3 has 16 amino acids. In DNA form, the CDR3 reads TGTGCCAGCAGTTACAACAGGCCGTATGATTCCTACGAGCAGTACTTC. As protein: CASSYNRPYDSYEQYF.

This clone was counted once. The chain links TRBV4-3 to TRBJ1-5; D is possibly TRBD1 (6 bases). The CDR3 covers 19 residues. The V and J ends lost 0 bases and 4 bases respectively, with 22 bases between them. Germline-derived CDR1 and CDR2 are LGHNA and YSLEER. Here the CDR3 reads CASSQDLEAGASFNQPQHF. The CDR3 nucleotides are TGCGCCAGCAGCCAAGATCTAGAGGCAGGGGCTAGCTTTAATCAGCCCCAGCATTTT.

The chain joins TRBV5-1 to TRBJ1-5; 7 positions agree with TRBD1. The ends lost 4 bases at V and 4 bases at J; junction bases unmatched: 8. The CDR3 extends over 15 amino acids. Germline V gene data show CDR1 as SGHRS and CDR2 as YFSETQ. The CDR3 loop is CASSRTGVANQPQHF. The DNA of the CDR3 is TGCGCCAGCAGCCGTACAGGGGTAGCTAATCAGCCCCAGCATTTT.

The chain links TRBV7-2 to TRBJ1-4; 7 bases fit TRBD1. This CDR3 comprises 15 residues. Germline trimming cut 4 bases from V and 8 bases from J; bases unmatched to any gene: 10. The germline gives CDR1 SGHTA, CDR2 FQGNSA. The CDR3 region has the DNA TGTGCCAGCAGCTCTGTTACAGGGGTCGGCGAAAAACTGTTTTTT. Protein: CASSSVTGVGEKLFF. Full variable domain (outside the CDR3, taken from reference TRBV7-2 and TRBJ1-4): GAGVSQSPSNKVTEKGKDVELRCDPISGHTALYWYRQSLGQGLEFLIYFQGNSAPDKSGLPSDRFSAERTGGSVSTLTIQRTQQEDSAVYLCASSSVTGVGEKLFFGSGTQLSVL.

The sample holds a few counts of this clone. The chain recombines TRBV6-6 with TRBJ2-2, with TRBD1 matching over 7 bases. This CDR3 region has 14 residues. Germline V gene data show CDR1 as MNHNY and CDR2 as SVGAGI (reference sequence). Trimming at V came to 6 bases and at J to 0 bases, leaving 1 base not matched to a gene. The DNA for the CDR3 is TGTGCCAGCAGGACAGGGACGAACACCGGGGAGCTGTTTTTT. Amino acids: CASRTGTNTGELFF.